This TCR beta chain was retrieved from a study of shared clonotypes between healthy human individuals. At the level of the study: Samples came from a couple of female and a few male donors aged 18 to 49. General study points: Some naive CD4 clonotypes, around 5%, turned up in common across several donors.

Sequenced by immunoSEQ multiplex PCR; TCRdb stores in-frame clones only, minus some. The sample carries about 2.5 million clones, around 92% recorded once. As concerns this clone: What it binds is not known.

The germline V gene has CDR1 MNHEY and CDR2 SVGAGI. The CDR3 extends over 8 amino acids. Trimming shortened V by 5 bases and J by 14 bases, and 4 bases separated the two germline ends. A split of CD4+ cells into CD45RA+ naive and CD45RA-negative memory subsets was performed. This sequence was found in a man aged 18-30 years in good health. Some clones in this sample may be carry-over from other donors' samples. The material sequenced was naive CD4+ T cells from PBMCs. As for subset: CD45RA+ positively selected. The chain couples TRBV6-5 to TRBJ1-5; D uncertain. CDR3 in amino acids: CASSEKHF. The CDR3 DNA sequence: TGTGCCAGCAGTGAAAAGCATTTT.